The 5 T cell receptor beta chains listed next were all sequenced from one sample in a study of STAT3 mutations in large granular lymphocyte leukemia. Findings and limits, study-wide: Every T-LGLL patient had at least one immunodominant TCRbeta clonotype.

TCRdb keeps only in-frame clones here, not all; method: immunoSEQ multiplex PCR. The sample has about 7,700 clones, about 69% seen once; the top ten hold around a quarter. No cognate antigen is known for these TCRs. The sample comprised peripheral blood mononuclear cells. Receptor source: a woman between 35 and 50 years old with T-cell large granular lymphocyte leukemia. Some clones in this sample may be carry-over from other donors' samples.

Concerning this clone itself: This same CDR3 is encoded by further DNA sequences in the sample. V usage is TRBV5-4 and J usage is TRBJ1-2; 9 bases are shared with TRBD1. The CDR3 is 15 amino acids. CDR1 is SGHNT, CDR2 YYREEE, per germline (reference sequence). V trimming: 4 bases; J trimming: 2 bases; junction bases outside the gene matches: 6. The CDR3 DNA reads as TGTGCCAGCAGCGCGGGACAGGGCCTAAACTATGGCTACACCTTC. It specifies CASSAGQGLNYGYTF.

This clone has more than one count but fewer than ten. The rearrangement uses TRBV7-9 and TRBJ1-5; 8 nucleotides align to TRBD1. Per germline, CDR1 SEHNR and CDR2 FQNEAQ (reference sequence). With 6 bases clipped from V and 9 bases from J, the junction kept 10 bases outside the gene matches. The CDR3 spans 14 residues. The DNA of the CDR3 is TGTGCCAGCAGTTTTGACAGGGGAGGTGGGCCCCAGCATTTT. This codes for CASSFDRGGGPQHF.

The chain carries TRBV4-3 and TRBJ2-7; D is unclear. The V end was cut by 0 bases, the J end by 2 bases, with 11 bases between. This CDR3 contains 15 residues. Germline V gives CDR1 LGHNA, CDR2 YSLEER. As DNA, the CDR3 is TGCGCCAGCAGCCAAGATCGGTCCGGGCCCTACGAGCAGTACTTC. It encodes CASSQDRSGPYEQYF.

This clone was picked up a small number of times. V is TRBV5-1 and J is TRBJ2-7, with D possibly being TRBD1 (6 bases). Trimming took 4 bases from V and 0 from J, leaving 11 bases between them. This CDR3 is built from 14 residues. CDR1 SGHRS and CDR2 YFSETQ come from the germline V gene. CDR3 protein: CASSGGQPSYEQYF. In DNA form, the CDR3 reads TGCGCCAGCAGCGGCGGACAGCCCTCCTACGAGCAGTACTTC.

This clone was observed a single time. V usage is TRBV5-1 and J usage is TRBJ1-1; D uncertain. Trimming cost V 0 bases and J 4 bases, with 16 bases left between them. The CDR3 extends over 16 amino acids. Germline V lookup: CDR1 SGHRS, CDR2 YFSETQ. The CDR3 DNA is TGCGCCAGCAGCTTGGGAACAAGGAGCGCCGGCACTGAAGCTTTCTTT. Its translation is CASSLGTRSAGTEAFF.